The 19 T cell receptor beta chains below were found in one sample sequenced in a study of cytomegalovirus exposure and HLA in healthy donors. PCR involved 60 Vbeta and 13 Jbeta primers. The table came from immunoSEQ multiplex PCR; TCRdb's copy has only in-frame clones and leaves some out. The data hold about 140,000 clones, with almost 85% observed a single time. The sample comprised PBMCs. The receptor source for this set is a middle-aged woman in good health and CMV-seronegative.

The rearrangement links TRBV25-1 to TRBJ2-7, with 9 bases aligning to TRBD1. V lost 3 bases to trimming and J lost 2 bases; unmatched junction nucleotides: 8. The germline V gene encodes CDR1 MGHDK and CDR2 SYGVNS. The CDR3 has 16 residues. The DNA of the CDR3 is TGTGCCAGCAGTGAGGCTTTTGGGGACAGGGCCTACGAGCAGTACTTC. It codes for CASSEAFGDRAYEQYF.

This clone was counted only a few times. CDR3 region: CASSPSRGRASADTQYF. DNA of the CDR3: TGTGCCAGCAGCCCAAGTCGGGGGAGGGCCAGCGCAGATACGCAGTATTTT. The chain couples TRBV28 to TRBJ2-3; 7 bases are a match to TRBD2. V dropped 6 bases and J dropped 4; count of bases not matched to a gene: 16. Germline CDR1 is MDHEN and CDR2 is SYDVKM. This CDR3 comprises 17 residues. Combining the CDR3 with reference TRBV28 and TRBJ2-3 gives the whole variable domain DVKVTQSSRYLVKRTGEKVFLECVQDMDHENMFWYRQDPGLGLRLIYFSYDVKMKEKGDIPEGYSVSREKKERFSLILESASTNQTSMYLCASSPSRGRASADTQYFGPGTRLTVL.

The CDR3 region is CASSYDRVGAKNIQYF. In DNA form, the CDR3 reads TGTGCCAGCAGTTACGACAGGGTGGGAGCCAAAAACATTCAGTACTTC. The chain joins TRBV6-5 to TRBJ2-4, with 7 bases fitting TRBD1. Germline CDR1 MNHEY, CDR2 SVGAGI. J was trimmed by 0 bases and V by 2 bases; bases with no gene match: 4. The CDR3 covers 16 residues.

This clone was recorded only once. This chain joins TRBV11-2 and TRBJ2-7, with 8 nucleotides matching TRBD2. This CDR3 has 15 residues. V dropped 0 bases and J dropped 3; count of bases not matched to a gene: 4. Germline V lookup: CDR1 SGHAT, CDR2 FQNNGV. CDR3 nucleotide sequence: TGTGCCAGCAGCTTAGAGCTAGCGGGCCACTACGAGCAGTACTTC. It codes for CASSLELAGHYEQYF.

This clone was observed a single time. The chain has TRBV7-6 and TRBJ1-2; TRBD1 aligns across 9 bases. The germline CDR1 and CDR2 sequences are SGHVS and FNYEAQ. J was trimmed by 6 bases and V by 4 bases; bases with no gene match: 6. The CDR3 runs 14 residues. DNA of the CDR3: TGTGCCAGCAGCTCACAGGGGGCGGTGAATGGCTACACCTTC. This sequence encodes CASSSQGAVNGYTF. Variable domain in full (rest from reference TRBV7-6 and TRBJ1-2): GAGVSQSPRYKVTKRGQDVALRCDPISGHVSLYWYRQALGQGPEFLTYFNYEAQQDKSGLPNDRFSAERPEGSISTLTIQRTEQRDSAMYRCASSSQGAVNGYTFGSGTRLTVV.

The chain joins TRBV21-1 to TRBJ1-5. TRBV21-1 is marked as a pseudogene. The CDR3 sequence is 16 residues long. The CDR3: CASMGGSQGSNQPQHF. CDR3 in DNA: TGTGCCAGCATGGGGGGGTCACAGGGAAGCAATCAGCCCCAGCATTTT.

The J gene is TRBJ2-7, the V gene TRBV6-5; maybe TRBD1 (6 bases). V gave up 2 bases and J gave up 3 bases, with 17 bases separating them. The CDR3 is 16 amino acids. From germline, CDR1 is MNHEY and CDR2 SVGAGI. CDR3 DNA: TGTGCCAGCAGTTACGGTCAACCTCCGACAGGCTACGAGCAGTACTTC. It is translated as CASSYGQPPTGYEQYF.

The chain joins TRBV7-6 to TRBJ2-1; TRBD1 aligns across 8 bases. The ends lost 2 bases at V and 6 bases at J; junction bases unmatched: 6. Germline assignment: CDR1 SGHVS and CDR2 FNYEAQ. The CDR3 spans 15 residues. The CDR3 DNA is TGTGCCAGCAGCTTATGGACAGGGTGGGGCAATGAGCAGTTCTTC. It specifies CASSLWTGWGNEQFF.

In nucleotides, the CDR3 is TGTGCCAGCAGTTTAGAGCTTGGCTACGAGCAGTACTTC. It codes for CASSLELGYEQYF. The rearrangement links TRBV27 to TRBJ2-7; no definite D call. Germline V gene lookup returns CDR1 MNHEY and CDR2 SMNVEV (reference sequence). CDR3 length equals 13 residues. Trimming stripped 2 bases from V and 3 bases from J, with 8 bases between.

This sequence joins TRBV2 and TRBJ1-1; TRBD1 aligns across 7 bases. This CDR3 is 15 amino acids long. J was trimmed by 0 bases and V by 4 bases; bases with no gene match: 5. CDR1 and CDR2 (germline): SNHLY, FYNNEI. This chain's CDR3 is CASSGQGVMNTEAFF. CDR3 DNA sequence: TGTGCCAGCAGTGGACAGGGTGTTATGAACACTGAAGCTTTCTTT.

CDR3 coding DNA: TGTGCCAGCAGTGAAGGGCTAGCGGGAGCTTCCCCTAGCACAGATACGCAGTATTTT. Its protein is CASSEGLAGASPSTDTQYF. The V gene is TRBV6-1, the J gene TRBJ2-3, with 10 bases matching TRBD2. The CDR3 is 19 amino acids. The J segment lost 0 bases and the V segment lost 1 base, leaving 10 bases of the junction unmatched. Germline CDR1 MNHNS, CDR2 SASEGT.

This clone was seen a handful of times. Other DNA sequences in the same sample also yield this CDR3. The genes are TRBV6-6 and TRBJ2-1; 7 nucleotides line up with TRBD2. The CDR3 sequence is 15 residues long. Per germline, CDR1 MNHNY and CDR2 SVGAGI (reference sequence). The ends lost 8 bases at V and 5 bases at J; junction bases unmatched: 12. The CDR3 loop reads CASSNRGESNNEQFF. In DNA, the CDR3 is TGTGCCAGCTCAAATCGGGGGGAATCGAACAATGAGCAGTTCTTC.

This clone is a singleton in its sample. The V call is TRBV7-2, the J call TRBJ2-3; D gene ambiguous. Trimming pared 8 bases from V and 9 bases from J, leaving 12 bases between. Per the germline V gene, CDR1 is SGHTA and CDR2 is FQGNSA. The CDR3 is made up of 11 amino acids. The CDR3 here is CASQEQATQYF. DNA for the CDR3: TGTGCCAGCCAAGAGCAGGCGACGCAGTATTTT.

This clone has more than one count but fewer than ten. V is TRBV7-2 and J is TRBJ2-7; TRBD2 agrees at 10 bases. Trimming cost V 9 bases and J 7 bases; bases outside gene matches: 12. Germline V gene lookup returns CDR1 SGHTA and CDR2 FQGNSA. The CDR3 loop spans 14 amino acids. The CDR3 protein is CARAGVAGGWEQYF. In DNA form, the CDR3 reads TGTGCCAGGGCAGGGGTAGCGGGAGGTTGGGAGCAGTACTTC. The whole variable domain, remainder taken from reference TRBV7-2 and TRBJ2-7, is GAGVSQSPSNKVTEKGKDVELRCDPISGHTALYWYRQSLGQGLEFLIYFQGNSAPDKSGLPSDRFSAERTGGSVSTLTIQRTQQEDSAVYLCARAGVAGGWEQYFGPGTRLTVT.

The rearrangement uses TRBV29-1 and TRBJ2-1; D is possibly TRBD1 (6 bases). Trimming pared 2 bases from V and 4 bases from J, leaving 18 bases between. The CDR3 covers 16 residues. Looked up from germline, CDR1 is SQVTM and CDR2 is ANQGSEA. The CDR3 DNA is TGCAGCGTTGAAAAAATACCAGGGGTAAGGTACAATGAGCAGTTCTTC. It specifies CSVEKIPGVRYNEQFF.

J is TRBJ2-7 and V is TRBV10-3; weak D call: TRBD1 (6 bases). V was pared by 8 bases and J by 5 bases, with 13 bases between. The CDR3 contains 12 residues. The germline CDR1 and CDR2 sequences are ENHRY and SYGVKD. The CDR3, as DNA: TGTGCCATCTCGGGCAGGGGCAACGAGCAGTACTTC. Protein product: CAISGRGNEQYF.

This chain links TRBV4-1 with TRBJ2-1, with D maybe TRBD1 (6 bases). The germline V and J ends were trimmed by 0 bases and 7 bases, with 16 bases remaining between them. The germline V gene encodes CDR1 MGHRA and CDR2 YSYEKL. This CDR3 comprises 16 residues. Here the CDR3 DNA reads TGCGCCAGCAGCCAAGAAACAGGGTTCGCAAGTAATGAGCAGTTCTTC. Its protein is CASSQETGFASNEQFF.

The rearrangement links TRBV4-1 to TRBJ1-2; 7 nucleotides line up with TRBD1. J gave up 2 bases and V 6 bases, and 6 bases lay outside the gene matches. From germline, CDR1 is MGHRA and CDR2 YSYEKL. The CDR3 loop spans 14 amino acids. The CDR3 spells CASRTPGGNYGYTF. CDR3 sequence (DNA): TGCGCCAGCAGGACCCCAGGGGGAAACTATGGCTACACCTTC.

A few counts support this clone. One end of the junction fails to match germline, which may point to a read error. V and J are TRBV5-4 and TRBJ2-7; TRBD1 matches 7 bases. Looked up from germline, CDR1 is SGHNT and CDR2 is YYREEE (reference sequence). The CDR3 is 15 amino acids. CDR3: CASSQARGHMYEQYF. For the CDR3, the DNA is TGCGCCAGCAGCCAAGCGAGGGGGCACATGTACGAGCAGTACTTC. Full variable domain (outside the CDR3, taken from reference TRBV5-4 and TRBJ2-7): ETGVTQSPTHLIKTRGQQVTLRCSSQSGHNTVSWYQQALGQGPQFIFQYYREEENGRGNFPPRFSGLQFPNYSSELNVNALELDDSALYLCASSQARGHMYEQYFGPGTRLTVT.